This entry features one T cell receptor (beta chain) sequence. What it recognizes is unknown. TCRdb passed the reads through MiXCR, listing each CDR3 protein once. Of 800,000 to 950,000 distinct CDR3 sequences listed, about 33% are singletons. In germline, CDR1 is SGDLS, CDR2 YYNGEE. Trimming removed 3 bases at V and 10 bases at J, with 19 bases between. The CDR3 contains 14 residues. The data belong to a study of T cell repertoires in cytomegalovirus infection. Study background: Used in the study were CMV epitopes, some recently identified and HLA-C-restricted, others well-studied and HLA-B-restricted. Based on public TCR beta signatures, there were indications of CMV infection and of a matching HLA type.

The sequences come from cultured CD8+ T cells from PBMCs, collected from culture after CMV antigen stimulation. This TCR derives from a human donor in good health (CMV status not recorded). Some clones in this sample may be carry-over from other donors' samples. V is TRBV9 and J is TRBJ1-1; D might be TRBD1 (5 bases). The CDR3, as DNA: TGTGCCAGCAGCGAGTTCGGGGGGGTGGTTGGAGCTTTCTTT. It specifies CASSEFGGVVGAFF.